This T cell receptor (beta chain) was identified during a study of cytomegalovirus exposure and HLA in healthy donors. Study in general: Among the approximately 400 genotyped donors, 81% were placed in the Caucasian-associated ancestry cluster.

Germline loops: CDR1 MDHEN, CDR2 SYDVKM. The CDR3 is 14 amino acids. The V and J ends lost 6 bases and 8 bases respectively, with 14 bases between them. PCR used 60 Vbeta primers and 13 Jbeta primers. Authors' data handling: About 12 million of tens of millions of unique TCR beta chains were shared, per a later count. Measured with immunoSEQ multiplex PCR; TCRdb has only the in-frame clones, and not every one. V and J calls and clone size are given by that table; D and trimming were obtained from the DNA. The sample spans about 90,000 clones; the ten largest clones claim roughly 3%. The chain has TRBV28 and TRBJ1-6; a possible D gene is TRBD1 (5 bases). Sequencing was carried out using PBMCs. This TCR came from a woman in her thirties in good health and CMV-seronegative. The CDR3 sequence: CASSSLAGHSPLHF. Here the CDR3 DNA reads TGTGCCAGCAGCTCCCTGGCGGGGCATTCACCCCTCCACTTT.